Detailed here is one T cell receptor (beta chain). Its target is unknown. With 4 bases clipped from V and 3 bases from J, the junction kept 7 bases outside the gene matches. This CDR3 comprises 16 residues. From germline, CDR1 is MGHRA and CDR2 YSYEKL. Method: immunoSEQ multiplex PCR; TCRdb's copy keeps in-frame clones and lacks some. The sample holds 55,000 to 75,000 clones, about 80% seen once. The source of the sample is a study of graft-versus-host responses after intestinal transplantation. For the study at large: Isolated intestinal, liver-intestinal, or multivisceral transplants had been given to the recipients. Recipients were all induced with anti-thymocyte globulin, then given tacrolimus and steroids for 2 to 3 years.

Study observations and caveats: Some patients had graft-donor T cell macrochimerism. In their allografts, the ratios of graft-versus-host to host-versus-graft T cell clones were high. Recipient marrow contained GvH clones, some of which appeared first in ileum or blood.

The chain combines TRBV4-1 with TRBJ2-5; 11 bases match TRBD2. This clonotype was obtained from a human donor who was the organ donor for an intestinal transplant. The starting material was unstimulated CD4+ T cells sorted from spleen or lymph node cells, obtained before transplant. The CDR3 reads CASSRSGGAGEETQYF. The CDR3 bases are TGCGCCAGCAGCCGTAGCGGGGGGGCCGGTGAAGAGACCCAGTACTTC.